This T cell receptor (beta chain) comes out of a study of regulatory T cells in long-lasting Graves disease. The time point: newly diagnosed GD, antithyroid drugs for less than 3 months. The TCR library was made from RNA extracted from PBMCs. In germline, CDR1 is LNHDA, CDR2 SQIVND (reference sequence). V trimming: 8 bases; J trimming: 0 bases; junction bases outside the gene matches: 6. This CDR3 region has 14 residues. TCR beta libraries were built with iRepertoire HTBI primers and Arm-PCR of CDR3 regions. TCRdb fed the multiplex PCR reads into MiXCR, producing one record per CDR3 protein. This repertoire shows about 470,000 distinct CDR3 sequences, 15% to 20% found once; its top ten account for 10% to 15%. These data also formed part of another study, on T cells in Graves' hyperthyroidism and ophthalmopathy. That publication notes: Exclusion followed for patients with uncontrolled infection, other autoimmune disease, pregnancy or lactation. HTBI primers were the set used in a first-round RT-PCR of the TCR CDR3. In blood, most of the thyroid clonotypes expanded above 0.001 were also present.

The genes are TRBV19 and TRBJ2-7, with 8 bases that match TRBD2. The specimen was peripheral blood mononuclear cells (PBMCs), collected at new diagnosis, from a patient treated with antithyroid drugs. This clonotype was obtained from a man aged 35-49 years with Graves disease. This CDR3 is CASQSGSISYEQYF. Written as DNA, the CDR3 is TGTGCCAGTCAGAGCGGGAGTATCTCCTACGAGCAGTACTTC. The variable domain in full, with the rest retrieved from reference TRBV19 and TRBJ2-7, is DGGITQSPKYLFRKEGQNVTLSCEQNLNHDAMYWYRQDPGQGLRLIYYSQIVNDFQKGDIAEGYSVSREKKESFPLTVTSAQKNPTAFYLCASQSGSISYEQYFGPGTRLTVT.